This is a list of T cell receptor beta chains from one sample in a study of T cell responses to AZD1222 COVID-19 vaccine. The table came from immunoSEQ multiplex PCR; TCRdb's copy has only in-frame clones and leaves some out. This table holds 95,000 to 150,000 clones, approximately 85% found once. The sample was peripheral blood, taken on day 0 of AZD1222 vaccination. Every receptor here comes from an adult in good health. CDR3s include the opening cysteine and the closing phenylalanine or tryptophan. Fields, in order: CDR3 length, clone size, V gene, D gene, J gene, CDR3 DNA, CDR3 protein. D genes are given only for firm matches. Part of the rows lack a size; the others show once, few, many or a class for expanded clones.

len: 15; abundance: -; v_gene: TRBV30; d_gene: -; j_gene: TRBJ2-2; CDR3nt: TGTGCCGTACACAGGGGGGGGACGAACACCGGGGAGCTGTTTTTT; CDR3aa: CAVHRGGTNTGELFF
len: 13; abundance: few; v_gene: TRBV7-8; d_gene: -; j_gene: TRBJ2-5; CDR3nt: TGTGCCAGCAGCCCCCTAGGACGGGAGACCCAGTACTTC; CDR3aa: CASSPLGRETQYF
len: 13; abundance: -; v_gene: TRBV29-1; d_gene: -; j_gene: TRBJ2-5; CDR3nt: TGCAGCGTGGCCTGGACATTAAGCGAGACCCAGTACTTC; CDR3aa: CSVAWTLSETQYF
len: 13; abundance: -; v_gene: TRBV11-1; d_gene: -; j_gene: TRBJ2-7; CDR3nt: TGTGCCAGCAGCTTTGGTCAACTTTACGAGCAGTACTTC; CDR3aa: CASSFGQLYEQYF
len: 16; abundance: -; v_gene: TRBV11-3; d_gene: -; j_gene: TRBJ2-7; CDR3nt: TGTGCCAGCAGCTTTTCCTGGACCGAGGATTCCTACGAGCAGTACTTC; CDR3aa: CASSFSWTEDSYEQYF
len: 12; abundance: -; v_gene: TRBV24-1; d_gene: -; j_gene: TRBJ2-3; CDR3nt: TGTGCCACAGGCCGGGGCACAGATACGCAGTATTTT; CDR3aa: CATGRGTDTQYF
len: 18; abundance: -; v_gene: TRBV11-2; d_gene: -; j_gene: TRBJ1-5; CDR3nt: TGTGCCAGCAGCTTAGGCGGGGGTGAATCTTATAGCAATCAGCCCCAGCATTTT; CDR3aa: CASSLGGGESYSNQPQHF
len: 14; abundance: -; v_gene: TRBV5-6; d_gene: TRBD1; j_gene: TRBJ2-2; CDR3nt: TGTGCCAGCGGAACAGGGGAGAGCACCGGGGAGCTGTTTTTT; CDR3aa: CASGTGESTGELFF
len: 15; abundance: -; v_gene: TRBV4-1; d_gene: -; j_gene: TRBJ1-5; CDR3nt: TGCGCCAGCAGCCAAGAACGCCTTAGCAATCAGCCCCAGCATTTT; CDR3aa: CASSQERLSNQPQHF
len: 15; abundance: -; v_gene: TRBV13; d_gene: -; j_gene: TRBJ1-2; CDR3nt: TGTGCCAGCAGCTACGGACCCGTGGGGGCTCGTGGCTACACCTTC; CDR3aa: CASSYGPVGARGYTF
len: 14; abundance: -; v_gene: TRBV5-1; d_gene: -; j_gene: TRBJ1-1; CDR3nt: TGCGCCAGCAGCTTCCGGGGGACGAACACTGAAGCTTTCTTT; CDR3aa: CASSFRGTNTEAFF
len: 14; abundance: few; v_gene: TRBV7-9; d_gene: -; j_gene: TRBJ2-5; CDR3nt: TGTGCCAGCAGCTTAGAAGCGTACCAAGAGACCCAGTACTTC; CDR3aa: CASSLEAYQETQYF
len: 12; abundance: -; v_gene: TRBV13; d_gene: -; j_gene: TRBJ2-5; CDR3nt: TGTGCCAGCAGCTCCTCCAAGGGACCCCAGTACTTC; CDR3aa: CASSSSKGPQYF
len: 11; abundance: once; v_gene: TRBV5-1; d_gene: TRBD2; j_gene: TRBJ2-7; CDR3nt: TGCGCCAGCAGCTCGGGGGGCGAGCAGTACTTC; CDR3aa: CASSSGGEQYF
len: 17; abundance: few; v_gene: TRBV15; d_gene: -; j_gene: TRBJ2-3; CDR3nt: TGTGCCACCAGCAGAGATTTGGGGGGTTTGGGGACAGATACGCAGTATTTT; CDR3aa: CATSRDLGGLGTDTQYF
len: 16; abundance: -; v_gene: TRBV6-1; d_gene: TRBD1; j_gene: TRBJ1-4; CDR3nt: TGTGCCAGCAGTGAAGCCAGGGGCAGGGGGAATGAAAAACTGTTTTTT; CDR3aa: CASSEARGRGNEKLFF
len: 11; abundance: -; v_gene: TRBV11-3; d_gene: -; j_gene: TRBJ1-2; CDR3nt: TGTGCCAGCAAGGACGTTTATGGCTACACCTTC; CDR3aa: CASKDVYGYTF
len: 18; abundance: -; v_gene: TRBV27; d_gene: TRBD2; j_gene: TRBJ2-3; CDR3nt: TGTGCCAGCAGTCCCCGTGGCCTCGGAGCGGGGGGAACAGATACGCAGTATTTT; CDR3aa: CASSPRGLGAGGTDTQYF
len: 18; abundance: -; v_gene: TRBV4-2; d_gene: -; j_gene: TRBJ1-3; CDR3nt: TGTGCCAGCAGCCAAGCTCTGCACAGCTCCGGCTCTGGAAACACCATATATTTT; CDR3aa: CASSQALHSSGSGNTIYF
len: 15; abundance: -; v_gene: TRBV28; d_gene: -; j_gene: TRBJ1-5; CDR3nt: TGTGCCAGCAGGGAGAGAGGGGGGGGCAATCAGCCCCAGCATTTT; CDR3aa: CASRERGGGNQPQHF
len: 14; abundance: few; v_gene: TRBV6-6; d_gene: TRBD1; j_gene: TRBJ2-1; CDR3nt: TGTGCCAGCAAATCGACAGGGTCTGGGAATGAGCAGTTCTTC; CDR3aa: CASKSTGSGNEQFF
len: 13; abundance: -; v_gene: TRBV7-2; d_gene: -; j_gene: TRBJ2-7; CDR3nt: TGTGCCAGCAGCCCCGGGCACTACTACGAGCAGTACTTC; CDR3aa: CASSPGHYYEQYF
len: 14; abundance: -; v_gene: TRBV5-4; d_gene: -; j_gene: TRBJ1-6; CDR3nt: TGTGCCAGCAGCTTGAGTCCCAAAAATTCACCCCTCCACTTT; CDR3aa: CASSLSPKNSPLHF
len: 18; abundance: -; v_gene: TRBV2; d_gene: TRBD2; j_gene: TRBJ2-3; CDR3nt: TGTGCCAGCAAGAAGCGGGGGGGGACGTACTTAAGCACAGATACGCAGTATTTT; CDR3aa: CASKKRGGTYLSTDTQYF
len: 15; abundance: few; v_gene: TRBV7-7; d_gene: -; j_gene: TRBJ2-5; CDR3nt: TGTGCCAGCAGCTCGCAGGGGGGGGGCCCCGAGACCCAGTACTTC; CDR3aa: CASSSQGGGPETQYF